Each of the 25 T cell receptor beta chains below was sequenced from the same sample in a study of blood T cell repertoires in COVID-19. Some clones are missing from TCRdb's copy, which holds only in-frame ones; the method was immunoSEQ multiplex PCR. Among 200,000 to 250,000 clones listed, approximately 85% were seen once. The sequencing input was PBMCs or T cells enriched from blood (not recorded which). The source of these receptors is a woman between 45 and 65 years old with acute COVID-19.

The chain joins TRBV7-9 to TRBJ1-2; D not certain. This CDR3 is 13 amino acids long. CDR1 and CDR2 from the germline V gene are SEHNR and FQNEAQ (reference sequence). Trimming removed 5 bases at V and 4 bases at J, with 11 bases between. CDR3 DNA sequence: TGTGCCAGCAGCCCCCTCAGAGGCTATGGCTACACCTTC. It specifies CASSPLRGYGYTF.

This clone occurred once. The rearrangement uses TRBV19 and TRBJ2-1; possibly TRBD2 for D (6 bases). The CDR3 loop spans 15 amino acids. V dropped 9 bases and J dropped 5 bases, with 20 bases sitting between them. Germline CDR1 LNHDA, CDR2 SQIVND (reference sequence). The DNA of the CDR3 is TGTGCCAGCATGAGGCGGGGCCTGCCCAACAATGAGCAGTTCTTC. It encodes CASMRRGLPNNEQFF.

In its sample, this clone was seen once. The CDR3 protein is CASSVEGGVPGYGYTF. The CDR3, as DNA: TGTGCCAGCAGCGTAGAGGGGGGGGTACCTGGCTATGGCTACACCTTC. J is TRBJ1-2 and V is TRBV9, with D possibly being TRBD1 (6 bases). The V gene lost 0 bases and the J gene lost 4 bases, with 16 bases spanning the gap. The CDR3 sequence is 16 residues long. Germline loops: CDR1 SGDLS, CDR2 YYNGEE. Variable domain in full (rest from reference TRBV9 and TRBJ1-2): DSGVTQTPKHLITATGQRVTLRCSPRSGDLSVYWYQQSLDQGLQFLIQYYNGEERAKGNILERFSAQQFPDLHSELNLSSLELGDSALYFCASSVEGGVPGYGYTFGSGTRLTVV.

The chain has TRBV27 and TRBJ2-7; D is possibly TRBD1 (5 bases). CDR3 length: 15 residues. V lost 6 bases and J 0 bases, leaving 15 bases between the germline ends. Germline V gene data show CDR1 as MNHEY and CDR2 as SMNVEV (reference sequence). CDR3 loop: CASSLDTGGSYEQYF. For the CDR3, the DNA is TGTGCCAGCAGCCTCGACACAGGCGGCTCCTACGAGCAGTACTTC.

The chain carries TRBV5-6 and TRBJ1-2; 7 bases map to TRBD1. CDR3 size: 16 residues. Germline CDR1 SGHDT, CDR2 YYEEEE. J gave up 6 bases and V 0 bases, and 11 bases lay outside the gene matches. CDR3 nucleotides: TGTGCCAGCAGCTTGGGGGCCCAGGGGGTATTGCATGGCTACACCTTC. This encodes CASSLGAQGVLHGYTF.

V usage is TRBV9 and J usage is TRBJ2-5; D unclear. Germline V gene sequence: CDR1 SGDLS, CDR2 YYNGEE. V lost 0 bases to trimming and J lost 6 bases, with 18 bases between them. The CDR3 length is 16 residues. Written as DNA, the CDR3 is TGTGCCAGCAGCGTAGGGTTACAATCAACCTTTCAGACCCAGTACTTC. Protein product: CASSVGLQSTFQTQYF. Based on the CDR3 plus reference TRBV9 and TRBJ2-5, the full variable domain is DSGVTQTPKHLITATGQRVTLRCSPRSGDLSVYWYQQSLDQGLQFLIQYYNGEERAKGNILERFSAQQFPDLHSELNLSSLELGDSALYFCASSVGLQSTFQTQYFGPGTRLLVL.

The J gene is TRBJ2-3, the V gene TRBV24-1; 7 bases line up with TRBD1. CDR1 is KGHDR and CDR2 is SFDVKD in the germline V gene. The CDR3 totals 16 residues. J was trimmed by 0 bases and V by 2 bases; bases with no gene match: 4. The CDR3 loop reads CATSDSGTASTDTQYF. For the CDR3, the DNA is TGTGCCACCAGTGATTCAGGGACAGCTAGCACAGATACGCAGTATTTT.

The chain joins TRBV7-2 to TRBJ1-2; 7 nucleotides agree with TRBD1. CDR3 length: 14 amino acids. CDR1 is SGHTA, CDR2 FQGNSA, per germline. Trimming at V came to 1 base and at J to 8 bases, leaving 7 bases not matched to a gene. CDR3 DNA: TGTGCCAGCAGCTTAGATAAGGGACAGAGGGGCTACACCTTC. Translation: CASSLDKGQRGYTF.

The chain joins TRBV6-2 or TRBV6-3 to TRBJ2-7, with TRBD2 identical over 8 bases. The germline gives CDR1 MNHEY, CDR2 SVGEGT. This CDR3 has 17 amino acids. With V trimmed by 5 bases and J by 3 bases, 15 bases remained unmatched. CDR3 bases: TGTGCCAGCAGTACCCTAGGACCAGCGGGGGTAATCTACGAGCAGTACTTC. This codes for CASSTLGPAGVIYEQYF.

The V call is TRBV7-6, the J call TRBJ2-7; the D gene is possibly TRBD1 (5 bases). Germline loops: CDR1 SGHVS, CDR2 FNYEAQ. The V end was cut by 2 bases, the J end by 0 bases, with 17 bases between. CDR3 length: 17 residues. CDR3 in DNA: TGTGCCAGCAGCTTATCGAAACCACAGGAAATCTCCTACGAGCAGTACTTC. Translation gives CASSLSKPQEISYEQYF.

This clone was observed a single time. The chain recombines TRBV18 with TRBJ2-5, with D maybe TRBD1 (6 bases). CDR3 size: 14 residues. In germline, CDR1 is KGHSH, CDR2 LQKENI. Between the trimmed V and J ends, which lost 0 bases and 4 bases, there was a span of 9 bases. The CDR3 nucleotides are TGTGCCAGCTCACCACCGAACAGGGCAGAGACCCAGTACTTC. Translation gives CASSPPNRAETQYF.

This clone was counted at least ten times. V usage is TRBV6-5 and J usage is TRBJ1-1; D unclear. The CDR3 totals 13 residues. The germline V gene has CDR1 MNHEY and CDR2 SVGAGI. Trimming removed 2 bases at V and 1 base at J, with 5 bases between. This CDR3 is CASSYEENTEAFF. DNA for the CDR3: TGTGCCAGCAGTTACGAGGAGAACACTGAAGCTTTCTTT.

This chain connects TRBV30 to TRBJ1-4, with D perhaps matching TRBD1 (5 bases). The CDR3 totals 13 residues. V shed 1 base and J shed 8 bases, with 11 bases lying between them. From germline, CDR1 is GTSNPN and CDR2 SVGIG (reference sequence). The CDR3 DNA reads TGTGCCTGGAGTGAAGGGGCTAGGGAAAAACTGTTTTTT. Encoded protein: CAWSEGAREKLFF.

The chain uses TRBV11-3 and TRBJ1-1, with 8 bases lining up with TRBD1. V was clipped by 5 bases and J by 4 bases; unmatched bases: 6. Germline loops: CDR1 SGHNT, CDR2 YENEEA. This CDR3 has 14 residues. In DNA form, the CDR3 reads TGTGCCAGCAGCCAAAGGACAGGGTCCACTGAAGCTTTCTTT. It yields the protein CASSQRTGSTEAFF.

V and J are TRBV4-1 and TRBJ1-2; maybe TRBD1 (6 bases). Trimming stripped 1 base from V and 3 bases from J, with 6 bases between. The V gene's germline CDR1 is MGHRA and CDR2 YSYEKL. The CDR3 covers 13 residues. The CDR3 DNA sequence: TGCGCCAGCAGCCAAGCAGGGGACTATGGCTACACCTTC. Amino acid sequence: CASSQAGDYGYTF.

The table lists this clone with many counts. The rearrangement joins TRBV5-8 to TRBJ1-2; D perhaps matches TRBD1 (6 bases). The CDR3 covers 16 residues. V was shortened by 4 bases and J by 7 bases, with 23 bases between the two germline ends. Germline V gives CDR1 SGHTS, CDR2 YDEGEE. The CDR3 nucleotides read TGTGCCAGCAGCCCCAGGGGCAGATCGACTTCTATTGGCTACACCTTC. Its translation is CASSPRGRSTSIGYTF.

This sequence joins TRBV18 and TRBJ2-7; TRBD1 matches at 7 bases. With V trimmed by 2 bases and J by 2 bases, 3 bases remained unmatched. This CDR3 contains 14 residues. In germline, CDR1 is KGHSH, CDR2 LQKENI. The CDR3 spells CASSPDRAAYEQYF. The CDR3 DNA is TGTGCCAGCTCACCAGACAGGGCGGCCTACGAGCAGTACTTC.

This clone was observed at least ten times. The chain joins TRBV13 to TRBJ2-1; TRBD2 matches at 9 bases. Germline V lookup: CDR1 PRHDT, CDR2 FYEKMQ (reference sequence). The V and J ends lost 3 bases and 10 bases, in that order; junction bases with no gene match: 7. The CDR3 spans 14 residues. The CDR3 loop reads CASSLQRGAQEQFF. CDR3 coding DNA: TGTGCCAGCAGCTTGCAGCGGGGGGCCCAGGAGCAGTTCTTC.

The chain employs TRBV5-1 and TRBJ2-7, with TRBD1 identical over 11 bases. The V gene end was trimmed by 0 bases and the J gene end by 6 bases; junction bases not matched to a gene: 5. Per the germline V gene, CDR1 is SGHRS and CDR2 is YFSETQ. The CDR3 length is 15 residues. CDR3 sequence reads: CASSLDGQGAREQYF. As DNA, the CDR3 is TGCGCCAGCAGCTTGGACGGACAGGGGGCGCGCGAGCAGTACTTC.

The rearrangement uses TRBV27 and TRBJ1-1, with TRBD1 matching over 7 bases. Looked up from germline, CDR1 is MNHEY and CDR2 is SMNVEV (reference sequence). This CDR3 is 16 amino acids long. V trimming: 3 bases; J trimming: 6 bases; junction bases outside the gene matches: 13. CDR3: CASSFGRLIGGAEAFF. The CDR3 bases are TGTGCCAGCAGTTTCGGTCGATTGATAGGGGGCGCTGAAGCTTTCTTT.

V usage is TRBV6-2 or TRBV6-3 and J usage is TRBJ1-2; D is uncertain. The germline V gene encodes CDR1 MNHEY and CDR2 SVGEGT. This CDR3 spans 14 amino acids. Between the trimmed V and J ends, which lost 5 bases and 0 bases, there was a span of 10 bases. This CDR3 reads CASSVGTSNYGYTF. In DNA, the CDR3 is TGTGCCAGCAGTGTGGGCACCTCTAACTATGGCTACACCTTC.

The rearrangement uses TRBV5-1 and TRBJ1-2, with D possibly matching TRBD1 (6 bases). From germline, CDR1 is SGHRS and CDR2 YFSETQ. V was cut by 3 bases and J by 7 bases, with 16 bases left in between. The CDR3 sequence is 14 residues long. DNA of the CDR3: TGCGCCAGCAGCTCACAGGGAACTCAAGGTGGCTACACCTTC. It yields the protein CASSSQGTQGGYTF.

This chain links TRBV29-1 with TRBJ1-1; D perhaps matches TRBD1 (6 bases). V was clipped by 6 bases and J by 4 bases, with 12 bases between them. The V gene's germline CDR1 is SQVTM and CDR2 ANQGSEA. This CDR3 comprises 12 residues. The CDR3 region has the DNA TGCAGCGTCGTGGGGGCGGTCACTGAAGCTTTCTTT. Its protein is CSVVGAVTEAFF.

This clone was seen a single time. The V and J genes are TRBV10-3 and TRBJ2-5; tentative D call: TRBD2 (6 bases). CDR1 is ENHRY, CDR2 SYGVKD, per germline. Trimming took off 4 bases at V and 5 bases at J, with 14 bases between the two ends. The CDR3 length is 14 residues. The CDR3 DNA sequence: TGTGCCATCAGTGGGGGGAGACTAGAGGAGACCCAGTACTTC. Its protein is CAISGGRLEETQYF.

The chain couples TRBV11-1 to TRBJ2-7, with 7 bases matching TRBD2. V lost 6 bases to trimming and J lost 5 bases; unmatched junction nucleotides: 10. The CDR3 is 14 amino acids. Looked up from germline, CDR1 is SGHAT and CDR2 is FQDESV (reference sequence). Written as DNA, the CDR3 is TGTGCCAGCAGGAGGGGAGGGTCCGTCCACGAGCAGTACTTC. Amino acid sequence: CASRRGGSVHEQYF. Full variable domain (outside the CDR3, taken from reference TRBV11-1 and TRBJ2-7): EAEVAQSPRYKITEKSQAVAFWCDPISGHATLYWYRQILGQGPELLVQFQDESVVDDSQLPKDRFSAERLKGVDSTLKIQPAELGDSAMYLCASRRGGSVHEQYFGPGTRLTVT.